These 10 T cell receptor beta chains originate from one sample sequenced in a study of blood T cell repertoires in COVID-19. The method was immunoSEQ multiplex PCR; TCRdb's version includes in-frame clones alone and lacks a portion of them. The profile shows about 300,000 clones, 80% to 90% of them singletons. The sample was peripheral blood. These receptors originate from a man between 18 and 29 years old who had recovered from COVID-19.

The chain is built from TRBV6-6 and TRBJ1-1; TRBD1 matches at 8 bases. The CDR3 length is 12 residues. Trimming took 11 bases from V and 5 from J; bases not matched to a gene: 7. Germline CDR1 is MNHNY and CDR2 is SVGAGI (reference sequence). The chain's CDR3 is CAVTGGRTEAFF. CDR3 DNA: TGTGCCGTCACAGGGGGGAGAACTGAAGCTTTCTTT.

CDR3 coding DNA: TGTGCCAGCAGCTTAACTGTAGGCACAGATACGCAGTATTTT. Translated: CASSLTVGTDTQYF. This chain connects TRBV7-9 to TRBJ2-3; D not certain. The length of the CDR3 is 14 residues. The ends were cut back, 2 bases at V and 1 base at J, with 7 bases in the middle. Germline V gene sequence: CDR1 SEHNR, CDR2 FQNEAQ (reference sequence). Based on the CDR3 plus reference TRBV7-9 and TRBJ2-3, the full variable domain is DTGVSQNPRHKITKRGQNVTFRCDPISEHNRLYWYRQTLGQGPEFLTYFQNEAQLEKSRLLSDRFSAERPKGSFSTLEIQRTEQGDSAMYLCASSLTVGTDTQYFGPGTRLTVL.

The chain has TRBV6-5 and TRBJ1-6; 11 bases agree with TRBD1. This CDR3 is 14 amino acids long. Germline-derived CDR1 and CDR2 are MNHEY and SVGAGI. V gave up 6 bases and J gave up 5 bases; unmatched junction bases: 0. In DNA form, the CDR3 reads TGTGCCAGCAGGGGACAGGGGGATAATTCACCCCTCCACTTT. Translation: CASRGQGDNSPLHF.

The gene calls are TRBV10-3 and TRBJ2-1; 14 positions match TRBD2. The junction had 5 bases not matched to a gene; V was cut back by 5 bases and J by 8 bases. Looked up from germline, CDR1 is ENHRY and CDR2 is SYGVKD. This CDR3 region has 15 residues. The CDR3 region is CAISPGLAGVHEQFF. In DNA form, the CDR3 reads TGTGCCATCAGTCCGGGACTAGCGGGAGTCCATGAGCAGTTCTTC.

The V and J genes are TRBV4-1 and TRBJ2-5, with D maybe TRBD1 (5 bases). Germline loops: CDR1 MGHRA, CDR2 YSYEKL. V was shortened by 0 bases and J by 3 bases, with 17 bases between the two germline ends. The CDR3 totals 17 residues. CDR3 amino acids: CASSQDRDATGEETQYF. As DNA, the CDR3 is TGCGCCAGCAGCCAAGATAGAGACGCTACAGGAGAAGAGACCCAGTACTTC.

The CDR3 nucleotides are TGTGGCACTTTCTCCTACAATGAGCAGTTCTTC. Translating it yields CGTFSYNEQFF. This rearrangement joins TRBV7-6 to TRBJ2-1; D is uncertain. CDR1 is SGHVS, CDR2 FNYEAQ, per germline. This CDR3 is built from 11 residues.

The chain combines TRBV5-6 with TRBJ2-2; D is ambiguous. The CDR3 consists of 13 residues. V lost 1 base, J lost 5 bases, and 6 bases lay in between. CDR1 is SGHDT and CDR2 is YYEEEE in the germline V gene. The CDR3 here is CASSLQWTGELFF. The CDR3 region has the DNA TGTGCCAGCAGCTTGCAGTGGACCGGGGAGCTGTTTTTT.

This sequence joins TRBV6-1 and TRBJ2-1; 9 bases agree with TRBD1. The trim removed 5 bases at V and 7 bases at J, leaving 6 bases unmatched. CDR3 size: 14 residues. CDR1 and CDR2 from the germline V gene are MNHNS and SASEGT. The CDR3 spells CASSPGQGGNEQFF. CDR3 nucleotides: TGTGCCAGCAGTCCGGGACAGGGAGGGAATGAGCAGTTCTTC.

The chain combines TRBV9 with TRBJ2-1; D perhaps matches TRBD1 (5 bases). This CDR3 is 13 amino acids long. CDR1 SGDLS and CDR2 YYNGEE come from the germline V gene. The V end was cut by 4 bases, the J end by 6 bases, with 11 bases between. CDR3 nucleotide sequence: TGTGCCAGCAGCATAACAGGAATCAATGAGCAGTTCTTC. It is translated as CASSITGINEQFF.

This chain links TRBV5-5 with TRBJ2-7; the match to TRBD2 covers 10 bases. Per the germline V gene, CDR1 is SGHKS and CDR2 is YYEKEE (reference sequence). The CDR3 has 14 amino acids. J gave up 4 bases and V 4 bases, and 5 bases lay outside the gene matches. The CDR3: CASSPSGSTYEQYF. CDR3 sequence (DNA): TGTGCCAGCAGCCCTAGCGGGAGTACGTACGAGCAGTACTTC.